This T cell receptor (beta chain) was sequenced in a study of blood T cell repertoires in COVID-19. For the study at large: T cells, B-cell-depleted T cells, or PBMCs provided the cDNA or gDNA that served as material.

For this clone: Other nucleotide sequences from this sample produce the same CDR3.

In the authors' workflow: The assay estimated nucleated cells by amplifying reference gene primers. Measured with immunoSEQ multiplex PCR; TCRdb has only the in-frame clones, and not every one. From that table come the V and J calls and clone size; the DNA was used to work out D and trimming. The data contain tens of thousands of clones, over 65% of them seen just once; the ten biggest clones take up roughly 11%. Sample: peripheral blood. This TCR derives from a man older than 75 with COVID-19, enrolled during active disease.

The CDR3 coding sequence is TGCGCCAGCAGCCTGGGACAGACAACTAATGAAAAACTGTTTTTT. Its translation: CASSLGQTTNEKLFF. The V and J genes are TRBV5-1 and TRBJ1-4; 7 nucleotides line up with TRBD1. The germline gives CDR1 SGHRS, CDR2 YFSETQ. With V trimmed by 4 bases and J by 0 bases, 3 bases remained unmatched. This CDR3 region has 15 residues.